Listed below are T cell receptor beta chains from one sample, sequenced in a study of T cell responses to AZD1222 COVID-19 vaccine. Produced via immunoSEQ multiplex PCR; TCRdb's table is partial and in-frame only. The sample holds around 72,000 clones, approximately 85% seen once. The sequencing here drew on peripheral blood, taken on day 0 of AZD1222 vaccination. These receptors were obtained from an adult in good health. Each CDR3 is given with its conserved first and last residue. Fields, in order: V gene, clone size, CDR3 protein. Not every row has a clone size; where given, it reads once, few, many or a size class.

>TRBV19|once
CASSSGGEQYF
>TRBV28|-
CASSPPGEGIHEQYF
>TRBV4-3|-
CASSPGTGGSYEQYF
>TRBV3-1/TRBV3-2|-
CASSPQRGPQETQYF
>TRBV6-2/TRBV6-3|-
CASSYSRWDDRTVTDTQYF
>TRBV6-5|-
CASSLVGNYDEQFF
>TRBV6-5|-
CASSQVTGEEETQYF
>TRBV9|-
CASSVDGGTYEQYF
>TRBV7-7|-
CASSLAPDRINTGELFF
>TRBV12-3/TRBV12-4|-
CASSFMPNEQYF
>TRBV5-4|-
CASSFQVNTEAFF
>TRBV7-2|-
CASSPGTSGETQYF
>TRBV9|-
CASSVLLGEGYTF
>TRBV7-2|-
CASSLGDGGGTDTQYF
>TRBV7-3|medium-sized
CASSVSGTGGIYEQYF
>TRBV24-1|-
CATSGGGDTEAFF
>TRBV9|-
CASSPAGLDYEQYF
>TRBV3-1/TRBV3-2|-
CASSHHTTQNTEAFF
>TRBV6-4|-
CASRLRGDTGELFF
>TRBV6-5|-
CASSLRDRGFDTIYF
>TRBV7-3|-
CASSPGLAGGEQFF
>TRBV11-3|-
CASSGRGYEQYF
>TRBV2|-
CASSERNREKLFF
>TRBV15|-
CATSRGSAGDQPQHF
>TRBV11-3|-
CASSPLGHRETGELFF
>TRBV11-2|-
CASSRPGQGLPLGYTF
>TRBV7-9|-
CASSPAGNTEAFF
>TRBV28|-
CASSFRAGRETQYF
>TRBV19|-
CASTKTGIEKLFF
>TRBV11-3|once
CASSLVGGSYEQYF
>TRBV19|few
CASSIAGETQYF
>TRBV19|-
CATRTEGSPLHF
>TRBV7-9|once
CASSLQGTWDEKLFF
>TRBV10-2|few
CASSDGQGGLNSPLHF
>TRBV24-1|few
CATMDPQTDTQYF
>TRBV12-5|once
CASGLNGIHDYTF
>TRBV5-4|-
CASSLEGDQETQYF
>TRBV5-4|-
CASSQPGQGRTDTQYF
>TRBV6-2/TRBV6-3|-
CASSLRPPTTQETQYF
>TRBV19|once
CASSLTLAGGLSTQYF
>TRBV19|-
CASRYGAGYQPQHF
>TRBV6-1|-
CASSEAASRVYVSTF
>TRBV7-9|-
CASSQSSTGELFF
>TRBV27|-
CASRLDRGNSPLHF
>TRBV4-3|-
CASSHPLTGSNEKLFF
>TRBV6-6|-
CATGRRPDEQFF
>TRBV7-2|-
CASSPGYEQYF
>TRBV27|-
CASSLFARGEQFF
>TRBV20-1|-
CSARTGIEAFF
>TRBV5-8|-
CASSTPGSFPYEQYF
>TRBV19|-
CASSIFQGTNTGELFF
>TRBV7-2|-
CASSSQGGTSLNTGELFF
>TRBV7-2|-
CASSLGGLGLETQYF
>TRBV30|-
CAWSDPTGLNTEAFF
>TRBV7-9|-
CASSFGTRPHMAQYF